This TCR beta chain was captured by sequencing in a study of beta chain features in type 1 diabetes. Study as a whole: Cell yields, age and gender were similar between patients and healthy donors.

CDR1 MNHEY and CDR2 SVGAGI come from the germline V gene. This CDR3 region has 13 residues. V shed 2 bases and J shed 6 bases, with 10 bases lying between them. Expressed TCRB transcripts were sequenced because the entire RNA isolate underwent reverse transcription. Generated by immunoSEQ multiplex PCR, the TCRdb table keeps only in-frame clones and is missing some. This table holds about 160,000 clones, about 9.1% found once. This receptor was identified in a woman between 18 and 29 years old in good health. Source material: central memory CD4+ T cells from blood. The chain joins TRBV6-5 to TRBJ1-1; D ambiguous. The CDR3 DNA is TGTGCCAGCAGTTACGCCCCAGCGGCTGAAGCTTTCTTT. Translating gives CASSYAPAAEAFF.